This TCR beta chain is from a study of shared clonotypes between healthy human individuals. V lost 5 bases, J lost 0 bases, and 17 bases lay in between. The CDR3 is 17 residues long. Germline CDR1 is SGHTA and CDR2 is FQGNSA. The authors distributed each subset's genomic DNA evenly over several immunoSEQ plates. Clones were sequenced by immunoSEQ multiplex PCR, and TCRdb holds only the in-frame ones, with some missing. The table lists 2 million to 3 million clones, over 85% of them singletons, with roughly 0.15% in the top ten. The source is a man aged 18-30 years in good health. The V gene is TRBV7-2, the J gene TRBJ2-4, with D maybe TRBD2 (7 bases). Sequencing used naive CD4+ T cells sorted from blood. Indicated subset: CD45RA+ positively selected. CDR3 in amino acids: CASSPLRGAGAKNIQYF. DNA of the CDR3: TGTGCCAGCAGCCCGTTACGGGGGGCAGGAGCCAAAAACATTCAGTACTTC.